Sequencing of this TCR beta chain was carried out in a study of T cells expressing NK-cell markers. Study information: Seropositivity for HCMV was found in seven of the eight sequenced donors, with one seronegative.

Study conclusions and caveats: NKG2C+ dominant clonotypes from several donors made up roughly 1.0-8% of CD8+ T cells.

TCRdb processed the 5' RACE reads again and assigns one entry to each CDR3 protein, with no DNA. The sample table sets out about 260,000 distinct CDR3 sequences. About this clonotype itself: The antigen remains unidentified.

CDR1 is SGHTA and CDR2 is FQGNSA in the germline V gene. This CDR3 contains 13 residues. Sequencing was done on a sample of blood T cells: a sorted CD56 or NKG2C T cell subset, CD4+ or CD8+ T cells, or bulk PBMC T cells (not recorded which). The origin of this receptor is a woman aged 18-70 years in good health. The V gene is TRBV7-2, the J gene TRBJ1-4. CDR3 loop: CASSLVAEEKLFF.